The T cell receptor beta chain described here comes from a study of OX40 agonist ivuxolimab in advanced cancers. Trimming pared 7 bases from V and 3 bases from J, leaving 10 bases between. Germline V CDR1 and CDR2: SQVTM, ANQGSEA. This CDR3 has 11 amino acids. The protocol was immunoSEQ multiplex PCR, while the TCRdb copy is restricted to in-frame clones and leaves out a portion. The sample holds 100,000 to 110,000 clones; approximately 89% are singletons and the top ten take roughly 0.53%. Material: CD4+ or CD8+ T cells sorted from blood, obtained in a trial of the OX40 agonist ivuxolimab. This clonotype was obtained from an adult with an advanced solid tumor such as melanoma, head and neck, liver or kidney cancer. This chain uses TRBV29-1 with TRBJ2-7; tentatively, D is TRBD1 (5 bases). The CDR3 reads CSARRGYEQYF. For the CDR3, the DNA is TGCAGCGCGCGAAGGGGCTACGAGCAGTACTTC.